This T cell receptor beta chain was recorded in a study of T cells in localized non-small cell lung cancer. Study outcomes and limitations: Higher adjacent-lung clonality was associated with shorter survival.

Between the trimmed V and J ends, which lost 1 base and 8 bases, there was a span of 14 bases. This CDR3 comprises 14 residues. In germline, CDR1 is MGHRA, CDR2 YSYEKL. With respect to this clone: The antigen is undetermined.

The assay was immunoSEQ multiplex PCR, and TCRdb's table has in-frame clones only and misses some. This sample has about 23,000 clones, with 85% to 90% found just once. The chain couples TRBV4-1 to TRBJ1-2; possibly TRBD1 for D (5 bases). The receptor comes from a woman aged 40-70 years with stage I lung adenocarcinoma. The sequencing used peripheral blood, collected before any cancer treatment. CDR3 DNA: TGCGCCAGCAGCCAAGGGTCCAGGGCGGGGGGCTACACCTTC. It codes for CASSQGSRAGGYTF.